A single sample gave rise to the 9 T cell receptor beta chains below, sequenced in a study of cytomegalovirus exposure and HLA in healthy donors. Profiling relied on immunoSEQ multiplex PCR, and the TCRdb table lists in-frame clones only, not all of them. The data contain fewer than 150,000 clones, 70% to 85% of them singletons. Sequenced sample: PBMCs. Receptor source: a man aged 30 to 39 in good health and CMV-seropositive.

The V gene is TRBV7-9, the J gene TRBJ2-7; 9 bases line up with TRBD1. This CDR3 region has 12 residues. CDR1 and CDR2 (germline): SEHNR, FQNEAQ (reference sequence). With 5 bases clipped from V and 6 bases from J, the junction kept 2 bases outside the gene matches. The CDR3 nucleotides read TGTGCCAGCAGCCGGACAGGGGTCGAGCAGTACTTC. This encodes CASSRTGVEQYF. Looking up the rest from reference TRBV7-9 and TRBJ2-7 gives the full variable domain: DTGVSQNPRHKITKRGQNVTFRCDPISEHNRLYWYRQTLGQGPEFLTYFQNEAQLEKSRLLSDRFSAERPKGSFSTLEIQRTEQGDSAMYLCASSRTGVEQYFGPGTRLTVT.

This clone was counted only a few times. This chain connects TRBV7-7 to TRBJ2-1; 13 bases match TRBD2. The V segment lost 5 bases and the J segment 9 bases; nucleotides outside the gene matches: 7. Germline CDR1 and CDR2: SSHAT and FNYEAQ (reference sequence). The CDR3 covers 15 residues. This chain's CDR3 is CASSPTSGGAAEQFF. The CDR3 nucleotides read TGTGCCAGCAGCCCTACTAGCGGGGGGGCCGCTGAGCAGTTCTTC. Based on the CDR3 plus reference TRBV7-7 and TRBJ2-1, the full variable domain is GAGVSQSPRYKVTKRGQDVTLRCDPISSHATLYWYQQALGQGPEFLTYFNYEAQPDKSGLPSDRFSAERPEGSISTLTIQRTEQRDSAMYRCASSPTSGGAAEQFFGPGTRLTVL.

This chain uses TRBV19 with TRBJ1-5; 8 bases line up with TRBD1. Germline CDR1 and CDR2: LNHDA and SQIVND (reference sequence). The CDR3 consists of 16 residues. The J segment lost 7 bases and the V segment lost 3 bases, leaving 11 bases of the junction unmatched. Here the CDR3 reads CASSISNRGERQPQHF. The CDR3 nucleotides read TGTGCCAGTAGTATTTCCAACAGGGGGGAACGACAGCCCCAGCATTTT. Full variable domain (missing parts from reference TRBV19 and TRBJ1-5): DGGITQSPKYLFRKEGQNVTLSCEQNLNHDAMYWYRQDPGQGLRLIYYSQIVNDFQKGDIAEGYSVSREKKESFPLTVTSAQKNPTAFYLCASSISNRGERQPQHFGDGTRLSIL.

DNA of the CDR3: TGTGCCAGCAGTTTAGACAGCGGGGAGCTGTTTTTT. Protein: CASSLDSGELFF. This chain joins TRBV28 and TRBJ2-2; TRBD1 might be the D (5 bases). The CDR3 is 12 residues long. From germline, CDR1 is MDHEN and CDR2 SYDVKM. V was cut by 2 bases and J by 7 bases, with 5 bases left in between.

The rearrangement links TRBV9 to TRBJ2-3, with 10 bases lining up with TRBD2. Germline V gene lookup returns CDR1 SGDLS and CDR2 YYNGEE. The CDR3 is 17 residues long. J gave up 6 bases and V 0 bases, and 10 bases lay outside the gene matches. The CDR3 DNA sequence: TGTGCCAGCAGCGTAGCTTTGTCTAGCGGGAGACACGATACGCAGTATTTT. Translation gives CASSVALSSGRHDTQYF.

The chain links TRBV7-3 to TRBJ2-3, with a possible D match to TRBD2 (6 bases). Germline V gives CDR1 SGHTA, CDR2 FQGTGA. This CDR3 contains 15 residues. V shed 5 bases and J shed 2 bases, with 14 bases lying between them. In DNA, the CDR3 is TGTGCCAGCAGCCCAACCGGGAGCCCCACAGATACGCAGTATTTT. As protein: CASSPTGSPTDTQYF.

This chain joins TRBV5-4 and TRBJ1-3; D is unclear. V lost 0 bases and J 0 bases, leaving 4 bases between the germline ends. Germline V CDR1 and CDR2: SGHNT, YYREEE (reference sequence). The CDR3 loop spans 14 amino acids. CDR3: CASSLGLSGNTIYF. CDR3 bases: TGTGCCAGCAGCTTGGGTCTCTCTGGAAACACCATATATTTT.

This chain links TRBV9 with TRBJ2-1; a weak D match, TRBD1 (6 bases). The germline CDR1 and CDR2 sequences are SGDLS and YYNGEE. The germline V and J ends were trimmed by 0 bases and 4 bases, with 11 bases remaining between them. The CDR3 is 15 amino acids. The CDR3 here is CASSVGGRGYNEQFF. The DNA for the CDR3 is TGTGCCAGCAGCGTAGGGGGGCGCGGGTACAATGAGCAGTTCTTC.

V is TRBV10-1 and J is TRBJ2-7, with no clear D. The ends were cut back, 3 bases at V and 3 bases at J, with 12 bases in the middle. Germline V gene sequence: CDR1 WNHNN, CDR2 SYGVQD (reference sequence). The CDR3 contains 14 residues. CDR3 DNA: TGCGCCAGCAGTGACCGAGGCTCCAACTACGAGCAGTACTTC. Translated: CASSDRGSNYEQYF.